These 7 T cell receptor beta chains were sequenced from one sample in a study of T cell responses to AZD1222 COVID-19 vaccine. Clones were sequenced by immunoSEQ multiplex PCR, and TCRdb holds only the in-frame ones, with some missing. The sample has approximately 160,000 clones, more than 85% seen once; the top ten hold 4% to 5.5%. The source material was peripheral blood, sampled on day 0 of AZD1222 vaccination. These receptors came from an adult in good health.

The rearrangement links TRBV5-4 to TRBJ2-7; the D call may be TRBD1 or TRBD2 (5 bases each). Germline V gene data show CDR1 as SGHNT and CDR2 as YYREEE (reference sequence). The CDR3 totals 15 residues. V lost 4 bases, J lost 5 bases, and 19 bases lay in between. The CDR3 nucleotides read TGTGCCAGCAGCGGTCCAGGGAGAGGAAAGAACGAGCAGTACTTC. It specifies CASSGPGRGKNEQYF.

The count of this clone is one. The chain recombines TRBV7-8 with TRBJ1-2; D is uncertain. Germline V gene lookup returns CDR1 SGHVS and CDR2 FQNEAQ. The CDR3 spans 14 residues. Deletions cut 4 bases from V and 2 bases from J, with 11 bases between. CDR3 protein: CASSYMLGNYGYTF. CDR3 sequence (DNA): TGTGCCAGCAGCTACATGTTGGGGAACTATGGCTACACCTTC.

The rearrangement joins TRBV11-3 to TRBJ2-2; D not resolved. Germline V gene sequence: CDR1 SGHNT, CDR2 YENEEA. The length of the CDR3 is 15 residues. With 4 bases removed from V and 1 base from J, the gap between germline ends came to 10 bases. CDR3 loop: CASSSPGRNTGELFF. The CDR3 DNA reads as TGTGCCAGCAGCTCCCCCGGACGGAACACCGGGGAGCTGTTTTTT.

As DNA, the CDR3 is TGCGCCAGCAGCCACGGACTAGCGGGAGCGAATGAGCAGTTCTTC. Encoded protein: CASSHGLAGANEQFF. The chain couples TRBV4-3 to TRBJ2-1, with 13 bases identical to TRBD2. Germline V gene lookup returns CDR1 LGHNA and CDR2 YSLEER. J gave up 7 bases and V 3 bases, and 3 bases lay outside the gene matches. The CDR3 has 15 residues.

This chain links TRBV11-2 with TRBJ1-6; D gene uncertain. The germline gives CDR1 SGHAT, CDR2 FQNNGV. V shed 5 bases and J shed 8 bases, with 16 bases lying between them. This CDR3 is 15 amino acids long. The CDR3 sequence is CASSRTGTLYSPLHF. In DNA, the CDR3 is TGTGCCAGCAGCCGCACCGGAACCCTATATTCACCCCTCCACTTT.

This chain links TRBV18 with TRBJ1-3, with a possible D match to TRBD1 (5 bases). The length of the CDR3 is 16 residues. V was cut by 0 bases and J by 5 bases, with 14 bases left in between. Germline CDR1 reads KGHSH; CDR2 reads LQKENI. The CDR3 region is CASSPPAGLKRNTIYF. Written as DNA, the CDR3 is TGTGCCAGCTCACCACCGGCAGGGCTGAAGAGAAACACCATATATTTT.

V and J are TRBV9 and TRBJ1-1; D not resolved. The CDR3 is 12 residues long. The germline V gene has CDR1 SGDLS and CDR2 YYNGEE. V gave up 0 bases and J gave up 0 bases, with 0 bases separating them. The CDR3 reads CASSVVNTEAFF. Here the CDR3 DNA reads TGTGCCAGCAGCGTAGTGAACACTGAAGCTTTCTTT.